The clone carrying this T cell receptor (beta chain) has a handful of counts. The antigen is not known. As to treatment: approximately 11-day PBMC culture with coronavirus spike peptide pools or control peptides (ViraFEST assay). The CDR3 loop spans 17 amino acids. The J segment lost 3 bases and the V segment lost 7 bases, leaving 11 bases of the junction unmatched. An Oncomine TCR Beta short-read assay was used to sequence the DNA from cultured CD4+ T cells. TCRdb used MiXCR to reprocess the PCR reads, holding one entry per CDR3 protein. This sample has 15,000 or so distinct CDR3 sequences, with about four fifths found just once. This sample stems from a study of vaccination and CD4 T cells after COVID-19. About the study: Following dose two, a median around 65 days (range 14 to 241) passed before post-vaccine samples were taken. Culture controls were given either a CEFX pool, an HIV-1 Nef pool, or no peptide. Study-wide points: Median SARS-CoV-2-reactive clonotype numbers went from roughly 22 to 38; this increase was not significant. Spike mono-reactivity was found in 304 of 307 vaccine-specific clones from convalescent patients.

This clonotype was sampled from a human donor who had recovered from COVID-19. The V gene is TRBV12-3 or TRBV12-4, the J gene TRBJ1-5, with 11 bases that match TRBD1. The sample consisted of CD4+ T cells from blood, cultured in vitro. CDR3 loop: CASTAHGDRGSNQPQHF. CDR3 coding DNA: TGTGCCAGCACCGCGCATGGGGACAGGGGGTCCAATCAGCCCCAGCATTTT.